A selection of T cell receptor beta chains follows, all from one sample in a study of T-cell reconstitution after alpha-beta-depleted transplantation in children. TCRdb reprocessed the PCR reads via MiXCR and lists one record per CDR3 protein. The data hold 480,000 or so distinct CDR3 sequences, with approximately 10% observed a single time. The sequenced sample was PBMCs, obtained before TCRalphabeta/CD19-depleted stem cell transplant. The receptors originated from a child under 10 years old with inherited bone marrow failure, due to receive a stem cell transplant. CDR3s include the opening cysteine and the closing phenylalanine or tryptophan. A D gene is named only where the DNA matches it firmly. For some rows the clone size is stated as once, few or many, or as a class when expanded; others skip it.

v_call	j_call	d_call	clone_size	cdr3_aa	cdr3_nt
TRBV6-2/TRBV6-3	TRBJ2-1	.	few	CASSYSSIRDEQFF	TGTGCCAGCAGTTACTCCTCTATCAGGGATGAGCAGTTCTTC
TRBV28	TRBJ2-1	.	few	CASSFPDEQFF	TGTGCCAGCAGTTTTCCCGATGAGCAGTTCTTC
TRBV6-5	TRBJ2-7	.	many	CASSSLRDYEQYF	TGTGCCAGCAGTTCCCTCCGGGACTACGAGCAGTACTTC
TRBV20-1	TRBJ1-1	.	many	CSVLTRGTAEAFF	TGCAGTGTCCTAACTAGAGGGACCGCTGAAGCTTTCTTT
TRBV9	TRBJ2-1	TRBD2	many	CASSSQPGLAVFRQFF	TGTGCCAGCAGCTCTCAACCGGGACTAGCGGTCTTTAGGCAGTTCTTC
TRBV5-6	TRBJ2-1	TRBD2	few	CASSPRDYPPHEHFF	TGTGCCAGCAGCCCCCGGGACTACCCACCCCATGAGCATTTCTTC
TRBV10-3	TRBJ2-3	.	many	CAISEESTDTQYF	TGTGCCATCAGTGAGGAGTCCACAGATACGCAGTATTTT
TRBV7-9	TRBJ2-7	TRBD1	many	CASSFGTDEQYF	TGTGCCAGCAGCTTCGGGACAGACGAGCAGTACTTC
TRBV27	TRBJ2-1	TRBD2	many	CASLRRAGGLENEQFF	TGTGCCAGCCTACGCCGCGCGGGAGGGCTCGAAAATGAGCAGTTCTTC
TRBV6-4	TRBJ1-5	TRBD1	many	CASSTEGAGSNQPQHF	TGTGCCAGCAGTACAGAGGGGGCGGGAAGCAATCAGCCCCAGCATTTT
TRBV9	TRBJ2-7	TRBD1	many	CASSGTGGGDEQYF	TGTGCCAGCAGCGGGACAGGGGGAGGAGACGAGCAGTACTTC
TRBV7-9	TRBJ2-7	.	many	CASSADFGVQYF	TGTGCCAGCAGCGCAGATTTTGGGGTCCAGTACTTC
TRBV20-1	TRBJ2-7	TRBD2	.	CSARETSGPSYEQYF	TGCAGTGCTAGAGAAACTAGCGGTCCGTCCTACGAGCAGTACTTC
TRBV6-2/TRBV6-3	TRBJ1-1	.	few	CASSFGQSDTEAFF	TGTGCCAGCAGTTTTGGACAGTCTGACACTGAAGCTTTCTTT
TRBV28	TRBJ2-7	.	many	CASSLSARLHEQYF	TGTGCCAGCAGTTTATCAGCGCGCCTCCACGAGCAGTACTTC
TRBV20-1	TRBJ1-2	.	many	CSARASGGPTYGYTF	TGCAGTGCTAGAGCTTCCGGGGGCCCAACCTATGGCTACACCTTC
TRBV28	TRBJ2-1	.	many	CASSFYNEQFF	TGTGCCAGCAGTTTCTACAATGAGCAGTTCTTC
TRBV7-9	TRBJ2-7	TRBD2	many	CASSSTRGGGSYEQYF	TGTGCCAGCAGCTCCACCCGGGGGGGTGGGTCCTACGAGCAGTACTTC
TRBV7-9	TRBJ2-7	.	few	CASSPSQSYEQYF	TGTGCCAGCAGCCCTTCACAATCCTACGAGCAGTACTTC
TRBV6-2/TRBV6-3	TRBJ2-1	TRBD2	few	CASSFYSGRTQRNNRGQFF	TGTGCCAGCAGTTTCTATAGCGGGAGGACCCAAAGGAACAATCGTGGGCAGTTCTTC
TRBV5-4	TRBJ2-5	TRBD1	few	CASSLQGAEGTQYF	TGTGCCAGCAGCTTGCAGGGGGCGGAAGGGACCCAGTACTTC
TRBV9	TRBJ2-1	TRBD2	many	CASSDRAGGPGSYNEQFF	TGTGCCAGCAGCGACCGAGCGGGAGGGCCCGGCTCCTACAATGAGCAGTTCTTC
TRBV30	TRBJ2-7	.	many	CAWRTNRESEQYF	TGTGCCTGGAGAACAAACAGGGAATCCGAGCAGTACTTC
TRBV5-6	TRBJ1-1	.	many	CASERGPGLNTEAFF	TGTGCCAGCGAACGGGGGCCCGGACTGAACACTGAAGCTTTCTTT
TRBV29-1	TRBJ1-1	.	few	CSVVQGNTEAFF	TGCAGCGTTGTCCAGGGGAACACTGAAGCTTTCTTT
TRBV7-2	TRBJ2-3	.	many	CASTRGSATDTQYF	TGTGCCAGCACCAGGGGCAGCGCCACAGATACGCAGTATTTT
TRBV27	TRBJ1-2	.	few	CASSLLADGPGGYTF	TGTGCCAGCAGTTTGTTGGCCGACGGCCCGGGGGGCTACACCTTC
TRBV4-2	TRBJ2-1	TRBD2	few	CASSKTSGRTSSYNEQFF	TGTGCCAGCAGCAAGACTAGCGGGCGCACTAGCTCCTACAATGAGCAGTTCTTC
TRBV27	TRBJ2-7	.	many	CASSLSNGGYEQYF	TGTGCCAGCAGTTTATCCAACGGGGGCTACGAGCAGTACTTC
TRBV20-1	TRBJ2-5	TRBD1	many	CSARAGQGPGETQYF	TGCAGTGCTAGAGCGGGACAGGGCCCAGGGGAGACCCAGTACTTC
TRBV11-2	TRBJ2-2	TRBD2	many	CASRLAGVGTGELFF	TGTGCCAGCAGGCTAGCGGGAGTGGGCACCGGGGAGCTGTTTTTT
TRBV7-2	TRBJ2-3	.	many	CASRPDGGGWGTQYF	TGTGCCAGCAGACCGGATGGTGGGGGGTGGGGTACGCAGTATTTT
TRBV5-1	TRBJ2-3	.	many	CASSSQIFPDTQYF	TGCGCCAGCAGCTCGCAGATATTCCCAGATACGCAGTATTTT